The 25 T cell receptor beta chains listed next were all sequenced from one sample in a study of PD-1 blockade in classical Hodgkin lymphoma. Every patient experienced relapse after autologous stem cell transplantation, and brentuximab vedotin exposure varied. Libraries were prepared by immunoSEQ multiplex PCR; TCRdb keeps only in-frame clonotypes and omits some of them. The sample carries over 10,000 clones, 85% to 90% recorded once. The sample here was peripheral blood mononuclear cells (PBMCs), taken at baseline. These receptors all come from a human donor with classical Hodgkin lymphoma.

This clone has a handful of counts. The chain links TRBV30 to TRBJ2-2; TRBD1 matches at 10 bases. The length of the CDR3 is 16 residues. V was clipped by 5 bases and J by 5 bases; unmatched bases: 11. Per the germline V gene, CDR1 is GTSNPN and CDR2 is SVGIG (reference sequence). The CDR3 loop reads CAWGRDRGGGTGELFF. CDR3 nucleotides: TGTGCCTGGGGCCGGGACAGGGGAGGGGGAACCGGGGAGCTGTTTTTT.

Turning to this clone: An end of the junction differs from the germline gene, which may be a read error. The chain couples TRBV7-7 to TRBJ2-3; D perhaps matches TRBD2 (5 bases). The CDR3 length is 15 residues. Germline CDR1 is SSHAT and CDR2 is FNYEAQ (reference sequence). CDR3 coding DNA: TGTGCTAGCAGCGGCCGAGGGTACCCCACAGATACGCAGTATTTT. This codes for CASSGRGYPTDTQYF.

V usage is TRBV28 and J usage is TRBJ2-2, with 8 bases lining up with TRBD2. CDR1 and CDR2 (germline): MDHEN, SYDVKM. The V gene end was trimmed by 4 bases and the J gene end by 8 bases; junction bases not matched to a gene: 12. The length of the CDR3 is 16 residues. CDR3 region: CASSWRGAYILGELFF. CDR3 nucleotides: TGTGCCAGCAGTTGGCGGGGGGCTTATATTCTAGGGGAGCTGTTTTTT. The whole variable domain, filled in from reference TRBV28 and TRBJ2-2, reads DVKVTQSSRYLVKRTGEKVFLECVQDMDHENMFWYRQDPGLGLRLIYFSYDVKMKEKGDIPEGYSVSREKKERFSLILESASTNQTSMYLCASSWRGAYILGELFFGEGSRLTVL.

The V and J genes are TRBV27 and TRBJ1-2; a possible D gene is TRBD1 (5 bases). CDR3 size: 15 residues. The V end was cut by 0 bases, the J end by 7 bases, with 15 bases between. Germline V gene lookup returns CDR1 MNHEY and CDR2 SMNVEV (reference sequence). The CDR3 loop is CASSLSLGGASGYTF. In DNA form, the CDR3 reads TGTGCCAGCAGTTTATCCCTGGGGGGAGCGAGTGGCTACACCTTC.

The chain couples TRBV7-3 to TRBJ1-6, with D possibly TRBD1 on 6 matching bases. V dropped 5 bases and J dropped 4 bases, with 12 bases sitting between them. The CDR3 spans 15 residues. CDR1 is SGHTA and CDR2 is FQGTGA in the germline V gene. The CDR3 nucleotides read TGTGCCAGCAGCCCTCAAGGGGGTTATAATTCACCCCTCCACTTT. Translation gives CASSPQGGYNSPLHF.

Only one count was recorded for this clone. This chain joins TRBV6-1 and TRBJ2-7; D remains ambiguous. V was shortened by 6 bases and J by 1 base, with 7 bases between the two germline ends. There are 12 residues in the CDR3. Germline-derived CDR1 and CDR2 are MNHNS and SASEGT. The CDR3 bases are TGTGCCAGCAGCCTTAGTTCCTACGAGCAGTACTTC. Amino acid sequence: CASSLSSYEQYF.

V is TRBV5-6 and J is TRBJ1-4; D may be TRBD1 (6 bases). V lost 3 bases, J lost 4 bases, and 10 bases lay in between. This CDR3 has 14 residues. In germline, CDR1 is SGHDT, CDR2 YYEEEE. CDR3 residues: CASSSDSLNEKLFF. DNA of the CDR3: TGTGCCAGCAGCTCGGACAGTCTTAATGAAAAACTGTTTTTT.

The CDR3 spells CASSSEGQQNYEQYF. Here the CDR3 DNA reads TGTGCCAGCAGTAGTGAGGGACAGCAAAATTACGAGCAGTACTTC. The chain carries TRBV6-5 and TRBJ2-7, with 7 bases lining up with TRBD1. The germline V gene encodes CDR1 MNHEY and CDR2 SVGAGI. The CDR3 is made up of 15 amino acids. After removal of 5 bases from V and 4 bases from J, the junction contained 11 bases not matched to a gene.

The chain couples TRBV7-9 to TRBJ2-3; TRBD2 aligns across 13 bases. After removal of 3 bases from V and 4 bases from J, the junction contained 1 base not matched to a gene. The germline V gene has CDR1 SEHNR and CDR2 FQNEAQ (reference sequence). The CDR3 loop spans 15 amino acids. Here the CDR3 DNA reads TGTGCCAGCAGCTTCGGGACTAGCGGGGCAGATACGCAGTATTTT. This gives the protein CASSFGTSGADTQYF. Supplemented by reference TRBV7-9 and TRBJ2-3, the full variable domain reads DTGVSQNPRHKITKRGQNVTFRCDPISEHNRLYWYRQTLGQGPEFLTYFQNEAQLEKSRLLSDRFSAERPKGSFSTLEIQRTEQGDSAMYLCASSFGTSGADTQYFGPGTRLTVL.

CDR3 sequence reads: CASTGLTAVYEQYF. The CDR3 DNA is TGTGCCAGCACCGGACTAACAGCCGTCTACGAGCAGTACTTC. The chain carries TRBV11-2 and TRBJ2-7, with D maybe TRBD2 (6 bases). This CDR3 has 14 amino acids. Germline CDR1 SGHAT, CDR2 FQNNGV. The ends were cut back, 7 bases at V and 3 bases at J, with 16 bases in the middle. The entire variable domain, with the rest obtained from reference TRBV11-2 and TRBJ2-7, is as follows: EAGVAQSPRYKIIEKRQSVAFWCNPISGHATLYWYQQILGQGPKLLIQFQNNGVVDDSQLPKDRFSAERLKGVDSTLKIQPAKLEDSAVYLCASTGLTAVYEQYFGPGTRLTVT.

This clone appeared once. The chain has TRBV6-5 and TRBJ2-7, with TRBD1 matching 8 bases. CDR1 is MNHEY and CDR2 is SVGAGI in the germline V gene. The CDR3 is 16 amino acids. V shed 0 bases, J shed 0 bases, and the junction held 4 bases outside the gene matches. CDR3 in amino acids: CASSYSGQGASYEQYF. CDR3 nucleotides: TGTGCCAGCAGTTACTCGGGGCAGGGGGCCTCCTACGAGCAGTACTTC.

The rearrangement joins TRBV6-6 to TRBJ2-5; D gene unclear. Per the germline V gene, CDR1 is MNHNY and CDR2 is SVGAGI (reference sequence). The CDR3 covers 11 residues. V dropped 5 bases and J dropped 7 bases, with 8 bases sitting between them. For the CDR3, the DNA is TGTGCCAGCAGTCAAAAGGTGACCCAGTACTTC. Amino acids: CASSQKVTQYF.

The sample holds one count of this clone. V is TRBV7-9 and J is TRBJ1-1; TRBD1 aligns across 7 bases. This CDR3 has 14 residues. V gave up 1 base and J gave up 1 base; unmatched junction bases: 0. Germline V gives CDR1 SEHNR, CDR2 FQNEAQ (reference sequence). CDR3 sequence (DNA): TGTGCCAGCAGCTTAGGACAGGGGAACACTGAAGCTTTCTTT. It is translated as CASSLGQGNTEAFF.

The J gene is TRBJ2-1, the V gene TRBV9; D is unclear. The length of the CDR3 is 14 residues. Trimming shortened V by 2 bases and J by 2 bases, and 8 bases separated the two germline ends. The germline V gene has CDR1 SGDLS and CDR2 YYNGEE. In DNA form, the CDR3 reads TGTGCCAGCAGCGTTGGCTCCCCCTACAATGAGCAGTTCTTC. Translated, it gives CASSVGSPYNEQFF. The whole variable domain, remainder taken from reference TRBV9 and TRBJ2-1, is DSGVTQTPKHLITATGQRVTLRCSPRSGDLSVYWYQQSLDQGLQFLIQYYNGEERAKGNILERFSAQQFPDLHSELNLSSLELGDSALYFCASSVGSPYNEQFFGPGTRLTVL.

The chain couples TRBV27 to TRBJ2-1; TRBD2 matches 7 bases. Germline V gene data show CDR1 as MNHEY and CDR2 as SMNVEV (reference sequence). Losses at the gene ends were 4 bases for V and 6 bases for J; bases not matched to a gene: 12. The CDR3 extends over 16 amino acids. CDR3 residues: CASSSIGQRGFNEQFF. The CDR3 coding sequence is TGTGCCAGCAGTTCCATTGGCCAGCGGGGCTTCAATGAGCAGTTCTTC.

The V call is TRBV20-1, the J call TRBJ2-1; no firm D call. V lost 3 bases and J lost 5, with 5 bases in between. The CDR3 is 11 residues long. Germline V gene lookup returns CDR1 DFQATT and CDR2 SNEGSKA (reference sequence). CDR3 nucleotide sequence: TGCAGTGCTAGCAACAACAATGAGCAGTTCTTC. Encoded protein: CSASNNNEQFF.

The chain joins TRBV6-5 to TRBJ2-7; the match to TRBD2 covers 14 bases. Germline-derived CDR1 and CDR2 are MNHEY and SVGAGI. The length of the CDR3 is 14 residues. After removal of 6 bases from V and 6 bases from J, the junction contained 4 bases not matched to a gene. The CDR3 DNA is TGTGCCAGCAGCGCGGGACTAGCGGGAGCCGAGCAGTACTTC. Amino acid sequence: CASSAGLAGAEQYF.

The chain uses TRBV27 and TRBJ1-1; the D is unclear. This CDR3 has 13 amino acids. Germline V gene sequence: CDR1 MNHEY, CDR2 SMNVEV (reference sequence). Between the trimmed V and J ends, which lost 6 bases and 1 base, there was a span of 9 bases. The CDR3 region is CASSSTRNTEAFF. The CDR3 nucleotides read TGTGCCAGCAGCTCGACAAGGAACACTGAAGCTTTCTTT.

V usage is TRBV14 and J usage is TRBJ2-2; TRBD2 agrees at 8 bases. V trimming: 0 bases; J trimming: 6 bases; junction bases outside the gene matches: 9. The CDR3 length is 17 residues. Germline CDR1 reads SGHDN; CDR2 reads FVKESK. The CDR3 loop is CASSQDLWRGESGELFF. Here the CDR3 DNA reads TGTGCCAGCAGCCAAGATCTTTGGCGGGGGGAGTCCGGGGAGCTGTTTTTT.

The chain employs TRBV19 and TRBJ1-2, with D perhaps matching TRBD1 (5 bases). CDR3 length: 13 amino acids. Trimming took 4 bases from V and 5 from J, leaving 11 bases between them. From germline, CDR1 is LNHDA and CDR2 SQIVND (reference sequence). CDR3 sequence reads: CASSTPGGYGYTF. Written as DNA, the CDR3 is TGTGCCAGTAGTACCCCCGGGGGTTATGGCTACACCTTC.

This clone has a single count. J is TRBJ2-1 and V is TRBV5-1, with 7 bases fitting TRBD1. The germline gives CDR1 SGHRS, CDR2 YFSETQ. V shed 4 bases, J shed 2 bases, and the junction held 0 bases outside the gene matches. This CDR3 comprises 13 residues. The CDR3 is CASSGTAYNEQFF. CDR3 DNA sequence: TGCGCCAGCAGCGGGACAGCCTACAATGAGCAGTTCTTC.

The V call is TRBV7-3, the J call TRBJ2-5; TRBD2 agrees at 7 bases. Germline trimming cut 3 bases from V and 5 bases from J; bases unmatched to any gene: 3. Germline-derived CDR1 and CDR2 are SGHTA and FQGTGA. The CDR3 consists of 13 residues. The CDR3 DNA is TGTGCCAGCAGCTTCCAGGGAGGGGAGACCCAGTACTTC. Protein product: CASSFQGGETQYF.

This clone was seen a few times. The rearrangement joins TRBV27 to TRBJ2-2; possibly TRBD2 for D (6 bases). V was cut by 1 base and J by 1 base, with 13 bases left in between. This CDR3 has 17 residues. CDR1 and CDR2 (germline): MNHEY, SMNVEV (reference sequence). CDR3 bases: TGTGCCAGCAGTTTATTTTCGGGACTCCTGAACACCGGGGAGCTGTTTTTT. Translated, it gives CASSLFSGLLNTGELFF.

V usage is TRBV10-3 and J usage is TRBJ2-1; the D gene is possibly TRBD2 (5 bases). CDR3 length: 12 residues. CDR1 is ENHRY, CDR2 SYGVKD, per germline. Trimming left V 7 bases short and J 6 bases short, with 10 bases between. CDR3 bases: TGTGCCATCAATGGCGGACTCAATGAGCAGTTCTTC. This sequence encodes CAINGGLNEQFF.

For the CDR3, the DNA is TGCGCCAGCAGTCAGGAGGGGGGGATAACTGAAGCTTTCTTT. Protein: CASSQEGGITEAFF. The rearrangement links TRBV10-2 to TRBJ1-1, with D maybe TRBD1 (6 bases). CDR3 length equals 14 residues. Per the germline V gene, CDR1 is WSHSY and CDR2 is SAAADI. V gave up 5 bases and J gave up 5 bases, with 15 bases separating them.